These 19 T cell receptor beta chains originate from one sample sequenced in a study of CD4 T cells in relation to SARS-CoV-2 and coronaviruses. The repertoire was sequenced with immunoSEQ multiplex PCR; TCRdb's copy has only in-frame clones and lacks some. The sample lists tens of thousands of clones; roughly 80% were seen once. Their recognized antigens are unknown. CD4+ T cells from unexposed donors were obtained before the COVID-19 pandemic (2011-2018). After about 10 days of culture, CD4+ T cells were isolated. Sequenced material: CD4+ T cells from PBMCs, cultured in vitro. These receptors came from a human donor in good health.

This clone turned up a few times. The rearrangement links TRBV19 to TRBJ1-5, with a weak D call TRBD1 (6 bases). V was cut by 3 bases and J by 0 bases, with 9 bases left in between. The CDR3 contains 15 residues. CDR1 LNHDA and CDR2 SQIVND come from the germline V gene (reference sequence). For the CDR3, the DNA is TGTGCCAGTAGTATCGGACAGAATAGCAATCAGCCCCAGCATTTT. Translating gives CASSIGQNSNQPQHF. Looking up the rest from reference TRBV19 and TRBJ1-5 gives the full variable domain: DGGITQSPKYLFRKEGQNVTLSCEQNLNHDAMYWYRQDPGQGLRLIYYSQIVNDFQKGDIAEGYSVSREKKESFPLTVTSAQKNPTAFYLCASSIGQNSNQPQHFGDGTRLSIL.

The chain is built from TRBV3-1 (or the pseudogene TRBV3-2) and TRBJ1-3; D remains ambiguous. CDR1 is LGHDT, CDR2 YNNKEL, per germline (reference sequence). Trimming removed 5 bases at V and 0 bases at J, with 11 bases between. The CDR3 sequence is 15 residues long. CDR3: CASSYPTHSGNTIYF. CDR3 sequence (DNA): TGTGCCAGCAGCTACCCGACCCACTCTGGAAACACCATATATTTT.

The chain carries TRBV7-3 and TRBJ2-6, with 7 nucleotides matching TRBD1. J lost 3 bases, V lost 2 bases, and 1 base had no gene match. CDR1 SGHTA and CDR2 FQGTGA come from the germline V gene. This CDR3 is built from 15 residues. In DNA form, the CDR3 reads TGTGCCAGCAGCTTATCAGGGGGTGGGGCCAACGTCCTGACTTTC. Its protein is CASSLSGGGANVLTF.

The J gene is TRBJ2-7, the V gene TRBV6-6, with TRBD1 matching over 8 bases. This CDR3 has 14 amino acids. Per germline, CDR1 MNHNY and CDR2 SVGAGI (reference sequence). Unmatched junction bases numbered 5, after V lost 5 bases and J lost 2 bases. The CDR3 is CASSLGQEAYEQYF. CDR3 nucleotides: TGTGCCAGCAGTCTGGGACAGGAAGCCTACGAGCAGTACTTC.

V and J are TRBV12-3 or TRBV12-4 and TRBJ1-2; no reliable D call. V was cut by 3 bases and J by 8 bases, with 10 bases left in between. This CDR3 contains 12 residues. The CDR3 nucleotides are TGTGCCAGCAGTTTCCGGCAGCACGGCTACACCTTC. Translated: CASSFRQHGYTF.

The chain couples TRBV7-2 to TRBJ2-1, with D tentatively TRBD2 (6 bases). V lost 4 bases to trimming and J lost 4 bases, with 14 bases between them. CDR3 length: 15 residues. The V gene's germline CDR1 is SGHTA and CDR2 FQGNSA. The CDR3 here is CASSSLGGPYNEQFF. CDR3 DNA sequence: TGTGCCAGCAGCTCCTTGGGGGGTCCGTACAATGAGCAGTTCTTC. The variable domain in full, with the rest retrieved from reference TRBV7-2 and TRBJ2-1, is GAGVSQSPSNKVTEKGKDVELRCDPISGHTALYWYRQSLGQGLEFLIYFQGNSAPDKSGLPSDRFSAERTGGSVSTLTIQRTQQEDSAVYLCASSSLGGPYNEQFFGPGTRLTVL.

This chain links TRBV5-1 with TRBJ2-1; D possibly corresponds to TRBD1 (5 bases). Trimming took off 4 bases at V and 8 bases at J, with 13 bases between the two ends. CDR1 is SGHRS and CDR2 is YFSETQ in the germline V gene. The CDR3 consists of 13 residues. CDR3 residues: CASSLRQIDEQFF. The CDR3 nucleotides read TGCGCCAGCAGCCTGAGACAGATCGATGAGCAGTTCTTC.

The chain's CDR3 is CASSYSKGALNNEQFF. The CDR3 DNA reads as TGTGCCAGCAGTTACTCTAAGGGGGCATTAAACAATGAGCAGTTCTTC. The rearrangement links TRBV6-2 or TRBV6-3 to TRBJ2-1; TRBD1 matches 7 bases. Per germline, CDR1 MNHEY and CDR2 SVGEGT. This CDR3 has 16 amino acids. With V trimmed by 0 bases and J by 5 bases, 7 bases remained unmatched.

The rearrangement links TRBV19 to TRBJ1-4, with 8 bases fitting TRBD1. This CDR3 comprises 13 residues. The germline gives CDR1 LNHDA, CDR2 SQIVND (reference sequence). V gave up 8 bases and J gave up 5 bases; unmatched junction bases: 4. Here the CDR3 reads CASGDRGNEKLFF. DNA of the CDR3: TGTGCCAGTGGCGACAGGGGAAATGAAAAACTGTTTTTT.

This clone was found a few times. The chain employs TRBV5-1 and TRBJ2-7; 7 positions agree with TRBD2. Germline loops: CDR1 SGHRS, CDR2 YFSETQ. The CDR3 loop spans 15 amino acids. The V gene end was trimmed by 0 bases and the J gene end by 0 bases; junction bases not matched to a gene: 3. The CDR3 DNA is TGCGCCAGCAGCTTGGTAGCGGGTGCCTCCTACGAGCAGTACTTC. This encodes CASSLVAGASYEQYF.

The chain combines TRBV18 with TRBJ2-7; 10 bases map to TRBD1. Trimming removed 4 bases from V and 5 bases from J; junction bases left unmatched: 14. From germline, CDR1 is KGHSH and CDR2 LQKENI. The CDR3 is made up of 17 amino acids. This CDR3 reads CASSLVSSGQGRHEQYF. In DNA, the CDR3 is TGTGCCAGCTCACTGGTATCCTCGGGACAGGGGCGCCACGAGCAGTACTTC.

The CDR3 DNA reads as TGTGCCAGTAGCAAGGGTGGATTGGGACAGGGGGCAAGATGGGAGACCCAGTACTTC. Translating gives CASSKGGLGQGARWETQYF. The genes are TRBV19 and TRBJ2-5; 12 bases map to TRBD1. J lost 5 bases, V lost 6 bases, and 19 bases had no gene match. Germline CDR1 reads LNHDA; CDR2 reads SQIVND (reference sequence). The CDR3 loop spans 19 amino acids.

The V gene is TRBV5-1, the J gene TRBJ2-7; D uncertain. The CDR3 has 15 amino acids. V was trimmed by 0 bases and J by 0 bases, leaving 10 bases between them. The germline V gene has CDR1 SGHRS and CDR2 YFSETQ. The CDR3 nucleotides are TGCGCCAGCAGCTTGGTAGTCTCCTCCTCCTACGAGCAGTACTTC. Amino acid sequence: CASSLVVSSSYEQYF.

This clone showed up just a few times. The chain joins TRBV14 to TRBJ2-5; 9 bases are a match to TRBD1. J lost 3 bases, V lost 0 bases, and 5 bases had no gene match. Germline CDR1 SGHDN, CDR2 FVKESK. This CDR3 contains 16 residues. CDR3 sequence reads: CASSQEFRDREETQYF. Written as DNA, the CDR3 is TGTGCCAGCAGCCAAGAATTCAGGGACAGGGAAGAGACCCAGTACTTC.

The CDR3 loop is CASSRPTGALGNSPLHF. CDR3 nucleotides: TGTGCCAGCAGTCGGCCGACAGGGGCGTTGGGAAATTCACCCCTCCACTTT. The chain uses TRBV2 and TRBJ1-6; 8 nucleotides align to TRBD1. V lost 5 bases, J lost 7 bases, and 13 bases stayed unmatched. There are 17 residues in the CDR3. Germline CDR1 SNHLY, CDR2 FYNNEI.

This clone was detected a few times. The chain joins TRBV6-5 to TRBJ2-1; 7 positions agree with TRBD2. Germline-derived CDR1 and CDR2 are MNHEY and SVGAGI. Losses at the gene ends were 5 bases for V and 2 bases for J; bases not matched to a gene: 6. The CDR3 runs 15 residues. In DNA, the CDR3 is TGTGCCAGCAGTAAAACTAGCGCAACCTACAATGAGCAGTTCTTC. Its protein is CASSKTSATYNEQFF.

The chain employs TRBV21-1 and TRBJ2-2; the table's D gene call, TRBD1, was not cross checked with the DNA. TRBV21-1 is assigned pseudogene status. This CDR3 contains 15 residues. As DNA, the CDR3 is TGTGCCAGCAACCTCCAGGGGGCGCGGACCGGGGAGCTGTTTTTT. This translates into CASNLQGARTGELFF.

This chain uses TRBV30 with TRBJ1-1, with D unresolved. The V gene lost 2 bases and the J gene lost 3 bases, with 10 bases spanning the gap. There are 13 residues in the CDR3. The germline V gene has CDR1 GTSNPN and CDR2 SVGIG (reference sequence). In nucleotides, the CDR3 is TGTGCCTGGAGTAGCGGGTTGGACACTGAAGCTTTCTTT. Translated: CAWSSGLDTEAFF.

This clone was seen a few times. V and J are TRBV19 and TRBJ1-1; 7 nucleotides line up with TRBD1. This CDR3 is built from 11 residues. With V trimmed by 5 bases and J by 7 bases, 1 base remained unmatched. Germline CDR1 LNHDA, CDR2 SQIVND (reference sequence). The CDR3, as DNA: TGTGCCAGTAGTTCAGGGGGTGAAGCTTTCTTT. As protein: CASSSGGEAFF.